This paragraph reports one T cell receptor (beta chain). Antigen: not known. The data stem from a study of cytomegalovirus exposure and HLA in healthy donors. Regarding the study as a whole: Further analysis was carried out later, and it showed several of the most significant clusters appearing linked to common viral pathogens. Confirmation in vitro established that a few CMV-associated chains were specific for CMV antigens.

The PCR employed 60 Vbeta primers together with 13 Jbeta primers. Here immunoSEQ multiplex PCR was the method, and the copy in TCRdb shows in-frame clones only, minus some. The sample shows 100,000 to 150,000 clones, 65% to 75% of them seen only once. The CDR3 is 14 residues long. Germline V lookup: CDR1 SGHRS, CDR2 YFSETQ. Trimming took 4 bases from V and 3 from J, leaving 10 bases between them. Healthy bone marrow donors formed the donor group. This rearrangement joins TRBV5-1 to TRBJ2-2; the D gene is possibly TRBD2 (6 bases). This clonotype originated in a man aged 35-49 years in good health and CMV-seropositive. Source material: PBMCs. The CDR3 nucleotides are TGCGCCAGCAGCCTGGGACTTTACACCGGGGAGCTGTTTTTT. Its translation is CASSLGLYTGELFF.